Listed here are 14 T cell receptor beta chains from one sample, sequenced in a study of blood T cell repertoires in COVID-19. This table comes from immunoSEQ multiplex PCR, and its TCRdb copy is limited to in-frame clones, with some not included. The repertoire has tens of thousands of clones, 86% of them found once; the top ten carry 20% to 25%. Material for sequencing was peripheral blood. The receptors come from a woman of 80 years or more in a cohort sampled during active or convalescent COVID-19.

The chain is built from TRBV7-9 and TRBJ2-4, with no clear D. Germline values: CDR1 SEHNR, CDR2 FQNEAQ (reference sequence). The CDR3 extends over 14 amino acids. Trimming stripped 7 bases from V and 6 bases from J, with 16 bases between. CDR3 sequence reads: CASKQDDTVNIQYF. The CDR3, as DNA: TGTGCCAGCAAGCAAGACGACACGGTAAACATTCAGTACTTC.

This clone is a singleton in its sample. The chain carries TRBV7-3 and TRBJ1-1, with D possibly being TRBD1 (5 bases). V was shortened by 1 base and J by 1 base, with 10 bases between the two germline ends. This CDR3 spans 15 amino acids. In germline, CDR1 is SGHTA, CDR2 FQGTGA. This chain's CDR3 is CASSLIGGENTEAFF. The CDR3 bases are TGTGCCAGCAGCTTAATCGGGGGGGAGAACACTGAAGCTTTCTTT.

This clone was seen a handful of times. The chain combines TRBV12-3 or TRBV12-4 with TRBJ2-2; tentative D call: TRBD1 (5 bases). The CDR3 covers 13 residues. Between the trimmed V and J ends, which lost 6 bases and 1 base, there was a span of 6 bases. The DNA of the CDR3 is TGTGCCAGCAGCACAGGGAACACCGGGGAGCTGTTTTTT. It encodes CASSTGNTGELFF.

The chain recombines TRBV28 with TRBJ1-2, with 7 bases lining up with TRBD1. The CDR3 runs 18 residues. The trim removed 4 bases at V and 2 bases at J, leaving 16 bases unmatched. From germline, CDR1 is MDHEN and CDR2 SYDVKM. CDR3 in DNA: TGTGCCAGCAGTTCAGGCCGGGACAGACTTAGTGGGAACTATGGCTACACCTTC. Translating it yields CASSSGRDRLSGNYGYTF.

The chain has TRBV5-1 and TRBJ2-7; 10 nucleotides match TRBD2. CDR3 length: 16 residues. V lost 3 bases to trimming and J lost 0 bases; unmatched junction nucleotides: 6. The V gene's germline CDR1 is SGHRS and CDR2 YFSETQ. The CDR3 nucleotides read TGCGCCAGCAGCTATGGACTAGCGGTAAGCTCCTACGAGCAGTACTTC. It yields the protein CASSYGLAVSSYEQYF.

The count of this clone is one. The J gene is TRBJ2-5, the V gene TRBV6-6; D is possibly TRBD2 (5 bases). This CDR3 region has 14 residues. V lost 7 bases and J lost 3, with 15 bases in between. CDR1 and CDR2 from the germline V gene are MNHNY and SVGAGI (reference sequence). Here the CDR3 DNA reads TGTGCCAGCACTTGGAAGCGGTGGGAAGAGACCCAGTACTTC. Protein product: CASTWKRWEETQYF.

CDR3 region: CASSVGGLAFSYNEQFF. DNA for the CDR3: TGTGCCAGCAGCGTGGGGGGACTAGCGTTCTCCTACAATGAGCAGTTCTTC. This chain joins TRBV9 and TRBJ2-1; TRBD2 matches 10 bases. V trimming: 2 bases; J trimming: 0 bases; junction bases outside the gene matches: 5. There are 17 residues in the CDR3. From germline, CDR1 is SGDLS and CDR2 YYNGEE.

The chain combines TRBV6-1 with TRBJ1-5, with D uncertain. Trimming stripped 0 bases from V and 3 bases from J, with 6 bases between. This CDR3 spans 14 amino acids. CDR1 and CDR2 from the germline V gene are MNHNS and SASEGT. The CDR3 nucleotides read TGTGCCAGCAGTGAAGCGTACATCAATCAGCCCCAGCATTTT. Its protein is CASSEAYINQPQHF.

The chain employs TRBV19 and TRBJ1-1, with D unresolved. CDR1 is LNHDA, CDR2 SQIVND, per germline (reference sequence). This CDR3 contains 12 residues. Trimming pared 6 bases from V and 6 bases from J, leaving 11 bases between. CDR3 sequence: CASRQVLAEAFF. In nucleotides, the CDR3 is TGTGCCAGTAGGCAGGTTCTGGCTGAAGCTTTCTTT.

This clone is deemed medium-sized. The chain links TRBV2 to TRBJ2-7, with 7 bases that match TRBD2. After removal of 6 bases from V and 2 bases from J, the junction contained 7 bases not matched to a gene. This CDR3 has 14 amino acids. Germline V gene data show CDR1 as SNHLY and CDR2 as FYNNEI. Written as DNA, the CDR3 is TGTGCCAGCAGGAGGAGCGGGGTTACCTACGAGCAGTACTTC. Protein product: CASRRSGVTYEQYF.

V gene TRBV5-1 combines with J gene TRBJ2-7, with 10 bases identical to TRBD2. The CDR3 extends over 15 amino acids. Germline V CDR1 and CDR2: SGHRS, YFSETQ. V dropped 4 bases and J dropped 0; count of bases not matched to a gene: 4. The CDR3 nucleotides read TGCGCCAGCAGCACCGGGACTAGCGCCTCCTACGAGCAGTACTTC. Its translation: CASSTGTSASYEQYF. Full variable domain (remainder filled in from reference TRBV5-1 and TRBJ2-7): KAGVTQTPRYLIKTRGQQVTLSCSPISGHRSVSWYQQTPGQGLQFLFEYFSETQRNKGNFPGRFSGRQFSNSRSEMNVSTLELGDSALYLCASSTGTSASYEQYFGPGTRLTVT.

The chain employs TRBV7-2 and TRBJ2-7; weak D call: TRBD1 (6 bases). This CDR3 contains 14 residues. The ends were cut back, 2 bases at V and 3 bases at J, with 11 bases in the middle. Germline V gene sequence: CDR1 SGHTA, CDR2 FQGNSA. CDR3 sequence: CASSLIGTSYEQYF. The DNA of the CDR3 is TGTGCCAGCAGCTTAATCGGGACAAGCTACGAGCAGTACTTC.

J is TRBJ1-4 and V is TRBV29-1; TRBD1 aligns across 10 bases. Per germline, CDR1 SQVTM and CDR2 ANQGSEA. V trimming: 6 bases; J trimming: 3 bases; junction bases outside the gene matches: 1. The CDR3 length is 13 residues. The CDR3 nucleotides are TGCAGCGTGGGACAGGGGTCTAATGAAAAACTGTTTTTT. Protein: CSVGQGSNEKLFF.

V gene TRBV7-9 combines with J gene TRBJ2-7, with D perhaps matching TRBD2 (6 bases). Trimming removed 5 bases at V and 0 bases at J, with 11 bases between. The CDR3 is made up of 14 amino acids. Germline V gene lookup returns CDR1 SEHNR and CDR2 FQNEAQ (reference sequence). The CDR3 reads CASSPPGGSYEQYF. The CDR3 DNA reads TGTGCCAGCAGCCCTCCCGGGGGCTCCTACGAGCAGTACTTC.